This paragraph reports one T cell receptor (beta chain). What it recognizes is unknown. The study separated CD4+ cells into CD45RA+ naive and CD45RA-negative memory subsets. Between the trimmed V and J ends, which lost 2 bases and 13 bases, there was a span of 19 bases. CDR3 length: 14 residues. Germline-derived CDR1 and CDR2 are SGHTA and FQGTGA. The entry originates in a study of shared clonotypes between healthy human individuals. The table came from immunoSEQ multiplex PCR; TCRdb's copy has only in-frame clones and leaves some out. The data hold 2 million to 3 million clones, with under 95% observed a single time. Overall study findings and caveats: Rarefaction analysis demonstrated incomplete sorted-subset sequencing notwithstanding large depth.

The clonotype was recovered from a young man in good health. Some clones in this sample may be carry-over from other donors' samples. Sequences were obtained from naive CD4+ T cells from PBMCs. The subset: CD45RA+ positively selected. The chain joins TRBV7-3 to TRBJ2-3; D not resolved. The CDR3 reads CASSLGMSRRVEYF. In nucleotides, the CDR3 is TGTGCCAGCAGCTTAGGGATGTCCCGGAGAGTGGAGTATTTT.